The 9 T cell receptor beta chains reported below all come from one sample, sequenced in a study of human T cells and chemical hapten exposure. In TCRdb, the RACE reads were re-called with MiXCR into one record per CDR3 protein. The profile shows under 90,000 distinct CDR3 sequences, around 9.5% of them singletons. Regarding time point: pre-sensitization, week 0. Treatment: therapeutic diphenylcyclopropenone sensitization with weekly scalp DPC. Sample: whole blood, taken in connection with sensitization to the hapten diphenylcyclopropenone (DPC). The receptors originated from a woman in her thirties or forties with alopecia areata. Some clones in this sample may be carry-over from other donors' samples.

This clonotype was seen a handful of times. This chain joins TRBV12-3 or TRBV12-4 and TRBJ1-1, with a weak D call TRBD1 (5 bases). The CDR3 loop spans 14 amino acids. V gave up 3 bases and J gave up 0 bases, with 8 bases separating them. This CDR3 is CASSFGGLNTEAFF. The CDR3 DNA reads TGTGCCAGCAGTTTTGGGGGTTTGAACACTGAAGCTTTCTTT.

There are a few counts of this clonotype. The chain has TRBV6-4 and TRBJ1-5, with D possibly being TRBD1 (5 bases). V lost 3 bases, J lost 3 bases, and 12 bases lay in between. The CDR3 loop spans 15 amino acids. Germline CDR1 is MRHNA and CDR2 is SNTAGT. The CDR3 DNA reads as TGTGCCAGCAGTGAAGTCGGGGGATACAATCAGCCCCAGCATTTT. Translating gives CASSEVGGYNQPQHF.

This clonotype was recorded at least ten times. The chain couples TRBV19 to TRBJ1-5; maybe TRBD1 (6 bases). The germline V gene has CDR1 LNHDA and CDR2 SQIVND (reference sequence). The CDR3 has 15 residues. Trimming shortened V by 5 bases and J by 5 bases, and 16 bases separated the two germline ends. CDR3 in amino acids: CASSLGRGGYQPQHF. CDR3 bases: TGTGCCAGTAGTCTGGGAAGAGGGGGTTATCAGCCCCAGCATTTT.

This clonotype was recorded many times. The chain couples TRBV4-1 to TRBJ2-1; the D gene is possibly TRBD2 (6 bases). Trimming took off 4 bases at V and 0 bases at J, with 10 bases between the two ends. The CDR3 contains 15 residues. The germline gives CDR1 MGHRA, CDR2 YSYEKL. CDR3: CASSPGSSSYNEQFF. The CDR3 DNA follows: TGCGCCAGCAGCCCCGGGAGTAGCTCCTACAATGAGCAGTTCTTC.

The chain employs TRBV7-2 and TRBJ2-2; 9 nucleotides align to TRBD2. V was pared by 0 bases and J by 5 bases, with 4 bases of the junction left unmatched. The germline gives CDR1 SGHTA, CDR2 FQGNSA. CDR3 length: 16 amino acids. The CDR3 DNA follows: TGTGCCAGCAGCTTAGCTGGCGGGGGGGAGACCGGGGAGCTGTTTTTT. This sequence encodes CASSLAGGGETGELFF.

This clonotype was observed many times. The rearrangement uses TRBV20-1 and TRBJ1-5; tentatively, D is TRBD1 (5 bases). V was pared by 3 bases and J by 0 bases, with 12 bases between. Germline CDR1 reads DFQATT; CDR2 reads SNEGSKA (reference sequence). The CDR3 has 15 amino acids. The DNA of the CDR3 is TGCAGTGCTAGGGCCCGGGGACCTAGCAATCAGCCCCAGCATTTT. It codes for CSARARGPSNQPQHF.

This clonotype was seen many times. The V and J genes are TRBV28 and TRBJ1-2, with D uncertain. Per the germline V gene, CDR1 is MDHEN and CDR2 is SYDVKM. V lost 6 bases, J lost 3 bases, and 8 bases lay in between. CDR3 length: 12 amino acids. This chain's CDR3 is CASSEDYYGYTF. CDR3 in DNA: TGTGCCAGCAGCGAGGACTACTATGGCTACACCTTC.

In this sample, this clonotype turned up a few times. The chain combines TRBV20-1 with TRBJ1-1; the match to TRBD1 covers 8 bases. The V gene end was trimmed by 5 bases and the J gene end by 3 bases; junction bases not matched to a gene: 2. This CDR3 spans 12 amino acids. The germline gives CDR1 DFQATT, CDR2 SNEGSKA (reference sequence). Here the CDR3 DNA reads TGCAGTGCTGGGGACAGGTACACTGAAGCTTTCTTT. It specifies CSAGDRYTEAFF.

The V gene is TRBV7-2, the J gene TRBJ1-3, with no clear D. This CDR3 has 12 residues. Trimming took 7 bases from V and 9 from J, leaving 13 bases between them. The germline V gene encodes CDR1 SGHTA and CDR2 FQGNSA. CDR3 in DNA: TGTGCCAGCACCATAAATGGAGGCACCATATATTTT. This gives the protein CASTINGGTIYF.